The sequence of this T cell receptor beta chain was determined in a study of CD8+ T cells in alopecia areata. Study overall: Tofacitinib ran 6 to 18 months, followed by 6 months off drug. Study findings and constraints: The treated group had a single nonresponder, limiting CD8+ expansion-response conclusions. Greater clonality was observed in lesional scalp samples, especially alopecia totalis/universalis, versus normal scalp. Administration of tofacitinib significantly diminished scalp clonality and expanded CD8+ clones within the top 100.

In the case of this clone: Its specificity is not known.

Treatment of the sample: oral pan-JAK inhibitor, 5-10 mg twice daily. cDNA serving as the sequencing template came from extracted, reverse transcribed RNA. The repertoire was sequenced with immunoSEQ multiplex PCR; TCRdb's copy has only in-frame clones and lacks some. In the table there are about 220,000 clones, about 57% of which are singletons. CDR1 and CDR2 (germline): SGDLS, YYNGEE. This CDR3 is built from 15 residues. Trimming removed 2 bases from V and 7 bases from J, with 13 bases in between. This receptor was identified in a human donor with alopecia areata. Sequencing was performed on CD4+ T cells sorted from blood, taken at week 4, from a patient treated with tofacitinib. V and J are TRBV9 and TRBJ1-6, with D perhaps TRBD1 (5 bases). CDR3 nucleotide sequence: TGTGCCAGCAGCGTCTCGGTAGGGGACAATTCACCCCTCCACTTT. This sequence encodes CASSVSVGDNSPLHF.